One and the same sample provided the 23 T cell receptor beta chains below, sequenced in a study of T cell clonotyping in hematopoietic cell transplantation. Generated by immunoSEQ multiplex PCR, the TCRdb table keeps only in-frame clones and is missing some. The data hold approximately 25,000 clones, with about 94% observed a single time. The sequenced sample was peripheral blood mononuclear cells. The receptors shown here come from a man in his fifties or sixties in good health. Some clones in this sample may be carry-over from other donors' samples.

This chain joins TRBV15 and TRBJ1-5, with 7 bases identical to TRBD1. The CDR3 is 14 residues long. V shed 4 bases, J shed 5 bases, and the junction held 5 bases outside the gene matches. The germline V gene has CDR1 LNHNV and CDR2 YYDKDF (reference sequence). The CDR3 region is CATSMPQGYQPQHF. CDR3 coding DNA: TGTGCCACCAGCATGCCACAGGGGTATCAGCCCCAGCATTTT.

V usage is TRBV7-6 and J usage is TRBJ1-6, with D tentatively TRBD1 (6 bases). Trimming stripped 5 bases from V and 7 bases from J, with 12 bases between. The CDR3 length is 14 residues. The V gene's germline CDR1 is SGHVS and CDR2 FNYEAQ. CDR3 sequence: CASSRDIINSPLHF. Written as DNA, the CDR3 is TGTGCCAGCAGCCGGGACATTATAAATTCACCCCTCCACTTT.

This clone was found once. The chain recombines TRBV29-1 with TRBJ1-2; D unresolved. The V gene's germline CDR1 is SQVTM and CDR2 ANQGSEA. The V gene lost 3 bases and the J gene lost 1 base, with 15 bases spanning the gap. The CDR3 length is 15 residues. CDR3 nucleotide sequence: TGCAGCGTTGAGGGGAACCGACGTTTTAACTATGGCTACACCTTC. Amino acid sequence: CSVEGNRRFNYGYTF.

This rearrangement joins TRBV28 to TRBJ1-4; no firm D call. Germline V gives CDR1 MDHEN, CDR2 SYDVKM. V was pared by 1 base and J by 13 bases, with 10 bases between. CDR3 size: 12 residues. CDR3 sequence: CASSLLTGTLFF. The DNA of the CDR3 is TGTGCCAGCAGTTTATTGACGGGCACACTGTTTTTT.

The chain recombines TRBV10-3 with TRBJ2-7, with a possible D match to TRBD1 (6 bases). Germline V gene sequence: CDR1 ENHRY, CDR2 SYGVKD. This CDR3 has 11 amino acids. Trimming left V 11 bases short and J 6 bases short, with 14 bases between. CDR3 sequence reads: CAVTQGPEQYF. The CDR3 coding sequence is TGTGCCGTAACTCAGGGGCCCGAGCAGTACTTC.

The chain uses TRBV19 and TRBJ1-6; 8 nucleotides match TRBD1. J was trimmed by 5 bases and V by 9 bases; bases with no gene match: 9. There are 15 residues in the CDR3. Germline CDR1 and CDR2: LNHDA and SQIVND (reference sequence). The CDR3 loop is CASHPGQVNNSPLHF. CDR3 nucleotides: TGTGCCAGCCACCCGGGACAGGTGAATAATTCACCCCTCCACTTT.

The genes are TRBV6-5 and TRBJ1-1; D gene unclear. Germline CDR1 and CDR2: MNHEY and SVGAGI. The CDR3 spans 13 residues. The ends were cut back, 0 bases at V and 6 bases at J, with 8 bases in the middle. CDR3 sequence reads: CASSYSQGSEAFF. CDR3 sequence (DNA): TGTGCCAGCAGTTACTCGCAAGGTTCTGAAGCTTTCTTT.

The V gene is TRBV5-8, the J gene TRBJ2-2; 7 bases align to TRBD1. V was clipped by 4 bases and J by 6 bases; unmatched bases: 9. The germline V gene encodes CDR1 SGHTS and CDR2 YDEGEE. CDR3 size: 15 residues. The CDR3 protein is CASSLHRQGAGELFF. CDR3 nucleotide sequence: TGTGCCAGCAGCCTCCACCGACAGGGAGCCGGGGAGCTGTTTTTT.

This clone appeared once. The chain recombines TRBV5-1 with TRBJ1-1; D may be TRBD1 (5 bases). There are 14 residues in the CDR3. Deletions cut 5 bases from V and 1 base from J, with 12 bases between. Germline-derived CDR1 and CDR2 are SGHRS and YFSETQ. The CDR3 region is CASSSGTGNTEAFF. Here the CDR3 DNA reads TGCGCCAGCAGTAGTGGGACGGGGAACACTGAAGCTTTCTTT.

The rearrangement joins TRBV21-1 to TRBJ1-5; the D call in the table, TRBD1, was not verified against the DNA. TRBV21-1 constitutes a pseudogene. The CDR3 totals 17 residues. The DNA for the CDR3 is TGTGCCAGCAGCAAAGGTTCTCTAAGGCAGGGGGCTCAGCCCCAGCATTTT. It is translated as CASSKGSLRQGAQPQHF.

The CDR3 DNA follows: TGTGCCAGCAGCCAAAGGGGGGGCTCTCGTCGGAATTCACCCCTCCACTTT. This translates into CASSQRGGSRRNSPLHF. This rearrangement joins TRBV14 to TRBJ1-6; D may be TRBD1 (6 bases). V lost 2 bases and J lost 7, with 18 bases in between. This CDR3 is 17 amino acids long. Germline V lookup: CDR1 SGHDN, CDR2 FVKESK.

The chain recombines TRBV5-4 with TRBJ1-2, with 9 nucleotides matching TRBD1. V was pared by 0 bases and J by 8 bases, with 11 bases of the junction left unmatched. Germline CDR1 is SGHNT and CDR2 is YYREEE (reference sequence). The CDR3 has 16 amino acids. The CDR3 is CASSLDRGQVKWGYTF. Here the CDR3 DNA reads TGTGCCAGCAGCTTGGACAGGGGGCAAGTTAAGTGGGGCTACACCTTC.

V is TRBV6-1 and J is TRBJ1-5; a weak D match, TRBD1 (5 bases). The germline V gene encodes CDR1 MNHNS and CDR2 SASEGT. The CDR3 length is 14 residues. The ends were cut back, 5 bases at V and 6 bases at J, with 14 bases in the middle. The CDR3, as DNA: TGTGCCAGCAGTAGAGGGACGGACCCTCAGCCCCAGCATTTT. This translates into CASSRGTDPQPQHF.

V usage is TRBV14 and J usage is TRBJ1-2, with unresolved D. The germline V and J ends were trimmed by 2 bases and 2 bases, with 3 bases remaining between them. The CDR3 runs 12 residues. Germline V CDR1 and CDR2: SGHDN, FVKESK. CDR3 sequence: CASSQQNYGYTF. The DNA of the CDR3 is TGTGCCAGCAGCCAACAGAACTATGGCTACACCTTC.

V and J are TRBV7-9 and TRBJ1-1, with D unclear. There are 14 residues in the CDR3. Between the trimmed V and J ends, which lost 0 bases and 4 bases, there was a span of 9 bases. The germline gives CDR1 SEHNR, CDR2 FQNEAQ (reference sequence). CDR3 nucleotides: TGTGCCAGCAGCTTAGCGATAGGGAGCACTGAAGCTTTCTTT. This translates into CASSLAIGSTEAFF. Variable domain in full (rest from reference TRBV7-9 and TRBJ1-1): DTGVSQNPRHKITKRGQNVTFRCDPISEHNRLYWYRQTLGQGPEFLTYFQNEAQLEKSRLLSDRFSAERPKGSFSTLEIQRTEQGDSAMYLCASSLAIGSTEAFFGQGTRLTVV.

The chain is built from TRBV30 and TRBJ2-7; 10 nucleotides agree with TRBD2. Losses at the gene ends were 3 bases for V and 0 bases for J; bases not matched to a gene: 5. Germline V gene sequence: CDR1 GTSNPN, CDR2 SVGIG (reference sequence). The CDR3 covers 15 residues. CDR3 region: CAWSPLAGVSYEQYF. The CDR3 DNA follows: TGTGCCTGGAGCCCTCTAGCGGGGGTCTCCTACGAGCAGTACTTC.

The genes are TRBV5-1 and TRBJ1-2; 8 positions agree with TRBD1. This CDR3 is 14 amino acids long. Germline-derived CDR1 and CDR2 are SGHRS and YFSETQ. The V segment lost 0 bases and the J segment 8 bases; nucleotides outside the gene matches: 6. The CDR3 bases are TGCGCCAGCAGCTTGGCGCAGGGGGCGGTGGGCTACACCTTC. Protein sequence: CASSLAQGAVGYTF.

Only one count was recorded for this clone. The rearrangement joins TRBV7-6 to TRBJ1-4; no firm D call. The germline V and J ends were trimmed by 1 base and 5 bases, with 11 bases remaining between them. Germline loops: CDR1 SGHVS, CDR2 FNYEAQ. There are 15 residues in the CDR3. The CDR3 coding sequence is TGTGCCAGCAGCTTAGATTTACGGGTGAATGAAAAACTGTTTTTT. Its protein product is CASSLDLRVNEKLFF.

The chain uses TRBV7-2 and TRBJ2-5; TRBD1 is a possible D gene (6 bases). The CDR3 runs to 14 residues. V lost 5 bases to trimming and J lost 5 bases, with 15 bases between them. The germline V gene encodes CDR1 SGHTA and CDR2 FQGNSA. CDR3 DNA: TGTGCCAGCAGCCGGACGGGGACACGGGAGACCCAGTACTTC. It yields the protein CASSRTGTRETQYF.

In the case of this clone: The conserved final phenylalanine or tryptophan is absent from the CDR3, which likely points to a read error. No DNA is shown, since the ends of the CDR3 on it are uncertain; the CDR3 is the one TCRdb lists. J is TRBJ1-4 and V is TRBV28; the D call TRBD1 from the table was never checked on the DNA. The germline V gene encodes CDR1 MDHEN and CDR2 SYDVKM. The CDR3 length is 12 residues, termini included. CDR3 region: CASRPSTGGVWL.

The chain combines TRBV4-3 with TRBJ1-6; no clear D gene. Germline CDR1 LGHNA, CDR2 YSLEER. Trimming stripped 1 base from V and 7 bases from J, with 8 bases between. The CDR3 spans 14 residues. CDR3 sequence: CASSQVGKNSPLHF. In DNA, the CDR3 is TGCGCCAGCAGCCAAGTCGGGAAGAATTCACCCCTCCACTTT.

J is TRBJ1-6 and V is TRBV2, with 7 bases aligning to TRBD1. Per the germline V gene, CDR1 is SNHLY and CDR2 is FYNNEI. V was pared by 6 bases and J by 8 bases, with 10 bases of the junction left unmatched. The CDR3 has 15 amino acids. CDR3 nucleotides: TGTGCCAGCAGCCAAGGGGGCGGGATGGATTCACCCCTCCACTTT. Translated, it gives CASSQGGGMDSPLHF.

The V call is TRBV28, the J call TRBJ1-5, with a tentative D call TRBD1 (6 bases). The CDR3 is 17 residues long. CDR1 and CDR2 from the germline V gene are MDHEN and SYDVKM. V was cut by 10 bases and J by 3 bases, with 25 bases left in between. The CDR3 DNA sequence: TGTGCCACCTGGGGTACCGGTGGGGGGGCCTTCAATCAGCCCCAGCATTTT. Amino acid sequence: CATWGTGGGAFNQPQHF.